The 14 T cell receptor beta chains reported below all come from one sample, sequenced in a study of blood T cells in healthy people across ages. Alongside a J-beta primer mix, a sample-barcoded 5' primer served in a second PCR lasting about 7 to 12 cycles. TCRdb used MiXCR to reprocess the 5' RACE reads, holding one entry per CDR3 protein. The repertoire holds fewer than 1,000,000 distinct CDR3 sequences, with approximately 48% as singletons. The source material was blood. These receptors came from a man aged 55 to 70 in good health.

The J gene is TRBJ2-3, the V gene TRBV20-1; no firm D call. V lost 5 bases and J lost 3, with 12 bases in between. Germline V CDR1 and CDR2: DFQATT, SNEGSKA (reference sequence). The CDR3 runs 13 residues. Here the CDR3 DNA reads TGCAGTGCTGGTAGAATTCTGACAGATACGCAGTATTTT. Protein: CSAGRILTDTQYF.

This sequence joins TRBV7-2 and TRBJ2-2; D gene unclear. The V gene's germline CDR1 is SGHTA and CDR2 FQGNSA. Trimming took 7 bases from V and 5 from J, leaving 8 bases between them. This CDR3 has 12 residues. The CDR3 DNA sequence: TGTGCCAGCAACCTAAGGACCGGGGAGCTGTTTTTT. Translating it yields CASNLRTGELFF.

The rearrangement links TRBV11-2 to TRBJ2-2, with D possibly matching TRBD2 (6 bases). V gave up 5 bases and J gave up 5 bases, with 12 bases separating them. The CDR3 length is 14 residues. CDR1 and CDR2 from the germline V gene are SGHAT and FQNNGV. The CDR3 coding sequence is TGTGCCAGCAGCCGAGGAGGGCTGACCGGGGAGCTGTTTTTT. This codes for CASSRGGLTGELFF.

In regard to this clonotype: Mismatch with germline at one junction end may stem from a read error. This sequence joins TRBV7-3 and TRBJ1-2; no reliable D call. CDR3 size: 13 residues. Germline assignment: CDR1 SGHTA and CDR2 FQGTGA. DNA of the CDR3: TGTGCCAGCAGCAGGTACTCGGACTACGGCTACACCTTC. Residues: CASSRYSDYGYTF.

This chain connects TRBV9 to TRBJ1-3; maybe TRBD1 (6 bases). The CDR3 loop spans 17 amino acids. Trimming took 1 base from V and 2 from J, leaving 16 bases between them. The germline V gene encodes CDR1 SGDLS and CDR2 YYNGEE. For the CDR3, the DNA is TGTGCCAGCAGCGTAACCGACGACAGGCCCCCTGGAAACACCATATATTTT. It specifies CASSVTDDRPPGNTIYF.

The sample holds a few counts of this clonotype. This chain links TRBV6-5 with TRBJ2-7; the D gene is possibly TRBD1 (6 bases). Trimming left V 6 bases short and J 0 bases short, with 15 bases between. CDR3 length equals 15 residues. Looked up from germline, CDR1 is MNHEY and CDR2 is SVGAGI. CDR3 bases: TGTGCCAGCAGCCCATACCGGGACACCTCCTACGAGCAGTACTTC. Translated, it gives CASSPYRDTSYEQYF.

With respect to this clonotype: One junction end disagrees with the germline gene, perhaps due to a read error. The V gene is TRBV5-1, the J gene TRBJ1-1; 8 positions match TRBD1. CDR1 and CDR2 from the germline V gene are SGHRS and YFSETQ. This CDR3 is built from 14 residues. The CDR3 nucleotides read TGCGCCAGCAGCACCCGGACAGGGAACACTGGAGCTTTCTTT. Translation gives CASSTRTGNTGAFF.

The V and J genes are TRBV30 and TRBJ1-4; 9 nucleotides align to TRBD1. This CDR3 comprises 12 residues. With V trimmed by 5 bases and J by 6 bases, 1 base remained unmatched. Germline V gene data show CDR1 as GTSNPN and CDR2 as SVGIG (reference sequence). The CDR3 is CAWGTGYEKLFF. The DNA for the CDR3 is TGTGCCTGGGGGACAGGGTATGAAAAACTGTTTTTT.

The gene calls are TRBV6-5 and TRBJ2-1, with D perhaps TRBD1 (5 bases). This CDR3 spans 14 amino acids. The ends were cut back, 7 bases at V and 2 bases at J, with 12 bases in the middle. Germline CDR1 is MNHEY and CDR2 is SVGAGI. As DNA, the CDR3 is TGTGCCAGCAAGGCCAGGGTCGCCTACAATGAGCAGTTCTTC. This encodes CASKARVAYNEQFF.

The genes are TRBV7-2 and TRBJ1-6, with unresolved D. This CDR3 is 11 amino acids long. Germline V gene sequence: CDR1 SGHTA, CDR2 FQGNSA. Trimming stripped 0 bases from V and 13 bases from J, with 4 bases between. The CDR3: CASSLAYPLHF. CDR3 sequence (DNA): TGTGCCAGCAGCTTAGCATATCCCCTCCACTTT.

This clonotype was counted between two and nine times. The genes are TRBV11-2 and TRBJ1-6, with D tentatively TRBD1 (5 bases). Germline CDR1 SGHAT, CDR2 FQNNGV. V lost 5 bases and J lost 9, with 17 bases in between. The CDR3 length is 15 residues. The CDR3 sequence is CASSPAKGIGSPLHF. The DNA for the CDR3 is TGTGCCAGCAGCCCCGCGAAGGGGATAGGTTCACCCCTCCACTTT.

This clonotype appeared a few times. The rearrangement joins TRBV7-2 to TRBJ2-4; 8 nucleotides agree with TRBD2. The closer fit of TRBJ2-5 to the DNA end suggests the J call may be wrong. Germline V gene lookup returns CDR1 SGHTA and CDR2 FQGNSA. CDR3 length equals 14 residues. In DNA form, the CDR3 reads TGTGCCAGCAGCTTGAACGGGGGGGCGGAGACCCAGTACTTC. Protein: CASSLNGGAETQYF.

The chain uses TRBV20-1 and TRBJ2-5; a possible D gene is TRBD1 (5 bases). Trimming removed 2 bases at V and 7 bases at J, with 14 bases between. Germline loops: CDR1 DFQATT, CDR2 SNEGSKA (reference sequence). The CDR3 covers 13 residues. The CDR3 is CSARMSLQGTQYF. CDR3 bases: TGCAGTGCTAGAATGTCCCTTCAGGGGACCCAGTACTTC.

This clonotype was recorded a few times. The chain's CDR3 is CASTPGRDRGNEQYF. CDR3 sequence (DNA): TGTGCCAGCACTCCTGGCCGGGACAGGGGAAATGAGCAGTACTTC. The chain carries TRBV13 and TRBJ2-4; 10 nucleotides agree with TRBD1. The junction had 16 bases not matched to a gene; V was cut back by 7 bases and J by 13 bases. Germline V CDR1 and CDR2: PRHDT, FYEKMQ (reference sequence). The CDR3 loop spans 15 amino acids.